These 25 T cell receptor beta chains came from one sample sequenced in a study of blood T cell repertoires in COVID-19 (dated by TCRdb to 2019 to 2021). The protocol used for the library was the immunoSEQ multiplex PCR assay. Drawn from immuneACCESS, this table holds only the in-frame rearrangements with V and J called that TCRdb kept. Clones are partly lost; checked studies trace under half to an unresolved V gene and leave the rest unexplained. This sample is represented by approximately 300,000 clones; roughly 88% of them were singletons. In total, the top ten clones hold about 4.1% of the sample. The sequenced sample was PBMCs or T cells enriched from blood (not recorded which). The receptor source for this set is a woman in her thirties who had recovered from COVID-19.

The chain uses TRBV19 and TRBJ1-2; 9 nucleotides align to TRBD1. Germline trimming cut 0 bases from V and 6 bases from J; bases unmatched to any gene: 11. The CDR3 spans 17 residues. The germline V gene encodes CDR1 LNHDA and CDR2 SQIVND (reference sequence). The CDR3 is CASSIEAGTGISNGYTF. CDR3 sequence (DNA): TGTGCCAGTAGTATAGAGGCTGGGACAGGGATCTCTAATGGCTACACCTTC.

This clone was seen only once. V gene TRBV27 combines with J gene TRBJ2-1, with D possibly TRBD2 on 5 matching bases. The CDR3 loop spans 12 amino acids. V was pared by 2 bases and J by 10 bases, with 9 bases between. The germline V gene has CDR1 MNHEY and CDR2 SMNVEV (reference sequence). The CDR3 region is CASSLTADEQFF. The CDR3 bases are TGTGCCAGCAGTTTAACAGCGGACGAGCAGTTCTTC.

The V and J genes are TRBV5-5 and TRBJ2-7; D is uncertain. V gave up 0 bases and J gave up 1 base, with 11 bases separating them. The CDR3 sequence is 15 residues long. Germline V gene lookup returns CDR1 SGHKS and CDR2 YYEKEE (reference sequence). For the CDR3, the DNA is TGTGCCAGCAGCTTGGGGTACATTCCTTCCTACGAGCAGTACTTC. This encodes CASSLGYIPSYEQYF.

The J gene is TRBJ2-7, the V gene TRBV28, with 12 bases fitting TRBD1. The germline V gene has CDR1 MDHEN and CDR2 SYDVKM. With 6 bases clipped from V and 3 bases from J, the junction kept 18 bases outside the gene matches. The CDR3 loop spans 19 amino acids. Written as DNA, the CDR3 is TGTGCCAGCAGCCCGACGCCCGGGACAGGGGGCCTATCCAACTACGAGCAGTACTTC. Its protein is CASSPTPGTGGLSNYEQYF.

The J gene is TRBJ2-3, the V gene TRBV5-1, with 7 bases identical to TRBD1. The CDR3 is made up of 16 amino acids. Germline V gives CDR1 SGHRS, CDR2 YFSETQ. V lost 4 bases and J lost 6; bases outside the gene matches: 14. The CDR3 protein is CASSLLTGAPPDTQYF. The CDR3 DNA reads as TGCGCCAGCAGCCTTCTCACAGGGGCCCCTCCGGATACGCAGTATTTT.

This chain joins TRBV3-1 (or the pseudogene TRBV3-2) and TRBJ1-3; D not resolved. CDR1 and CDR2 from the germline V gene are LGHDT and YNNKEL (reference sequence). V lost 0 bases, J lost 2 bases, and 14 bases lay in between. There are 17 residues in the CDR3. CDR3 coding DNA: TGTGCCAGCAGCCAAGAACTCGGTGGGAGAACTGGAAACACCATATATTTT. Translated, it gives CASSQELGGRTGNTIYF.

This sequence joins TRBV14 and TRBJ1-1; D remains ambiguous. The CDR3 consists of 14 residues. Germline V gene lookup returns CDR1 SGHDN and CDR2 FVKESK. The V and J ends lost 4 bases and 5 bases respectively, with 14 bases between them. CDR3 amino acids: CASSPGGWVTEAFF. CDR3 DNA: TGTGCCAGCAGCCCCGGAGGGTGGGTGACTGAAGCTTTCTTT.

This clone was recorded once. CDR3 loop: CASSWTGGGTEAFF. CDR3 sequence (DNA): TGTGCCAGCAGCTGGACAGGGGGCGGGACTGAAGCTTTCTTT. The chain uses TRBV7-2 and TRBJ1-1; 11 nucleotides match TRBD1. Germline CDR1 SGHTA, CDR2 FQGNSA. J lost 5 bases, V lost 4 bases, and 3 bases had no gene match. The CDR3 extends over 14 amino acids. Full variable domain (remainder filled in from reference TRBV7-2 and TRBJ1-1): GAGVSQSPSNKVTEKGKDVELRCDPISGHTALYWYRQSLGQGLEFLIYFQGNSAPDKSGLPSDRFSAERTGGSVSTLTIQRTQQEDSAVYLCASSWTGGGTEAFFGQGTRLTVV.

The chain carries TRBV28 and TRBJ1-2, with TRBD1 matching 7 bases. Germline CDR1 is MDHEN and CDR2 is SYDVKM. J gave up 0 bases and V 4 bases, and 5 bases lay outside the gene matches. The CDR3 loop spans 15 amino acids. The CDR3 protein is CASSSQGTANYGYTF. The CDR3 coding sequence is TGTGCCAGCAGTTCACAGGGGACAGCTAACTATGGCTACACCTTC.

This clone is termed medium-sized. This rearrangement joins TRBV7-9 to TRBJ2-7; TRBD2 aligns across 8 bases. This CDR3 has 12 amino acids. Germline V gene lookup returns CDR1 SEHNR and CDR2 FQNEAQ (reference sequence). With V trimmed by 5 bases and J by 5 bases, 2 bases remained unmatched. CDR3 nucleotide sequence: TGTGCCAGCAGCGGGACTAGGGACGAGCAGTACTTC. This translates into CASSGTRDEQYF.

This chain links TRBV7-2 with TRBJ1-4; 7 bases are shared with TRBD1. J gave up 10 bases and V 5 bases, and 10 bases lay outside the gene matches. The CDR3 is 14 amino acids. Germline CDR1 and CDR2: SGHTA and FQGNSA. CDR3 DNA: TGTGCCAGCAGCCCTGACAGGGACAGAGGAAAACTGTTTTTT. It translates to CASSPDRDRGKLFF.

The chain employs TRBV9 and TRBJ1-1; a weak D match, TRBD1 (6 bases). Germline CDR1 reads SGDLS; CDR2 reads YYNGEE. V lost 1 base and J lost 11, with 30 bases in between. This CDR3 spans 18 amino acids. The CDR3 sequence is CASSVSLDRDQGSRSAFF. CDR3 DNA sequence: TGTGCCAGCAGCGTATCCCTTGACCGGGACCAGGGGAGCAGATCGGCTTTCTTT.

V is TRBV27 and J is TRBJ2-1, with 9 bases fitting TRBD1. The CDR3 has 16 residues. The V segment lost 2 bases and the J segment 8 bases; nucleotides outside the gene matches: 10. The germline CDR1 and CDR2 sequences are MNHEY and SMNVEV (reference sequence). The CDR3 coding sequence is TGTGCCAGCAGTTTAATGGGGACAGGGATGTCCGATGAGCAGTTCTTC. Its protein is CASSLMGTGMSDEQFF.

V usage is TRBV2 and J usage is TRBJ1-2; D gene unclear. V shed 9 bases and J shed 0 bases, with 17 bases lying between them. The CDR3 loop spans 15 amino acids. Germline assignment: CDR1 SNHLY and CDR2 FYNNEI. CDR3 sequence reads: CASRLAVGANYGYTF. As DNA, the CDR3 is TGTGCCAGTAGGCTCGCAGTGGGAGCTAACTATGGCTACACCTTC.

The chain carries TRBV5-3 and TRBJ2-3; the match to TRBD2 covers 13 bases. TRBV5-3 is identified as an open reading frame with a role that is uncertain. Trimming took 3 bases from V and 5 from J; bases not matched to a gene: 9. CDR3 length: 17 residues. The CDR3 sequence is CARSSKRTSGRGDTQYF. The CDR3 coding sequence is TGTGCCAGAAGCTCTAAACGGACTAGCGGGAGAGGAGATACGCAGTATTTT.

This clone was counted a few times. The rearrangement links TRBV5-4 to TRBJ2-3; D gene ambiguous. V lost 0 bases, J lost 6 bases, and 5 bases lay in between. The germline gives CDR1 SGHNT, CDR2 YYREEE (reference sequence). CDR3 length: 12 amino acids. CDR3 DNA: TGTGCCAGCAGCTTGGATGCGGATACGCAGTATTTT. The encoded protein is CASSLDADTQYF. Supplemented by reference TRBV5-4 and TRBJ2-3, the full variable domain reads ETGVTQSPTHLIKTRGQQVTLRCSSQSGHNTVSWYQQALGQGPQFIFQYYREEENGRGNFPPRFSGLQFPNYSSELNVNALELDDSALYLCASSLDADTQYFGPGTRLTVL.

The chain is built from TRBV7-6 and TRBJ2-6; 8 bases are a match to TRBD1. Germline V gene data show CDR1 as SGHVS and CDR2 as FNYEAQ. J lost 2 bases, V lost 2 bases, and 5 bases had no gene match. The CDR3 is 17 amino acids. The CDR3 DNA follows: TGTGCCAGCAGCTTATCGGACAGGGTACCTGGGGCCAACGTCCTGACTTTC. This encodes CASSLSDRVPGANVLTF.

This chain connects TRBV18 to TRBJ2-2; 7 bases map to TRBD1. The CDR3 runs 15 residues. From germline, CDR1 is KGHSH and CDR2 LQKENI. The ends lost 6 bases at V and 2 bases at J; junction bases unmatched: 6. The CDR3 loop is CASSPGTVNTGELFF. The CDR3 DNA sequence: TGTGCCAGCTCCCCTGGGACAGTTAACACCGGGGAGCTGTTTTTT.

The V gene is TRBV19, the J gene TRBJ2-7, with 8 bases identical to TRBD1. The CDR3 loop spans 14 amino acids. J lost 4 bases, V lost 5 bases, and 7 bases had no gene match. Germline assignment: CDR1 LNHDA and CDR2 SQIVND (reference sequence). CDR3 DNA sequence: TGTGCCAGTAGTCCTCAGGGGGCGGGATACGAGCAGTACTTC. Translation: CASSPQGAGYEQYF.

In DNA, the CDR3 is TGTGCCAGCAGCCCCAGGGTATTGGGAACAAATGAGCAGTTCTTC. Its translation is CASSPRVLGTNEQFF. The chain employs TRBV11-1 and TRBJ2-1; TRBD1 is a possible D gene (5 bases). This CDR3 region has 15 residues. Trimming shortened V by 5 bases and J by 7 bases, and 18 bases separated the two germline ends. Germline V gene lookup returns CDR1 SGHAT and CDR2 FQDESV (reference sequence).

The chain uses TRBV30 and TRBJ2-2; 10 bases agree with TRBD2. Germline V CDR1 and CDR2: GTSNPN, SVGIG (reference sequence). Trimming removed 4 bases from V and 6 bases from J; junction bases left unmatched: 5. This CDR3 is 14 amino acids long. CDR3 sequence (DNA): TGTGCCTGGACTAGCGGGAGCTGGGCCGGGGAGCTGTTTTTT. Its translation: CAWTSGSWAGELFF.

The V gene is TRBV5-1, the J gene TRBJ2-3, with D unclear. This CDR3 contains 14 residues. V lost 2 bases, J lost 7 bases, and 14 bases lay in between. Looked up from germline, CDR1 is SGHRS and CDR2 is YFSETQ. The DNA of the CDR3 is TGCGCCAGCAGCTTTGGTTCTAGTGAAAATACGCAGTATTTT. The encoded protein is CASSFGSSENTQYF. Drawing the rest from reference TRBV5-1 and TRBJ2-3, the complete variable domain is KAGVTQTPRYLIKTRGQQVTLSCSPISGHRSVSWYQQTPGQGLQFLFEYFSETQRNKGNFPGRFSGRQFSNSRSEMNVSTLELGDSALYLCASSFGSSENTQYFGPGTRLTVL.

The V and J genes are TRBV9 and TRBJ1-1; unclear D gene. Germline assignment: CDR1 SGDLS and CDR2 YYNGEE. The CDR3 covers 15 residues. The V gene lost 0 bases and the J gene lost 1 base, with 10 bases spanning the gap. Here the CDR3 DNA reads TGTGCCAGCAGCGTAGCTAGGCCCGGGAACACTGAAGCTTTCTTT. Encoded protein: CASSVARPGNTEAFF. The variable domain in full, with the rest retrieved from reference TRBV9 and TRBJ1-1, is DSGVTQTPKHLITATGQRVTLRCSPRSGDLSVYWYQQSLDQGLQFLIQYYNGEERAKGNILERFSAQQFPDLHSELNLSSLELGDSALYFCASSVARPGNTEAFFGQGTRLTVV.

This clone has only one observation. This chain connects TRBV19 to TRBJ2-6; D is perhaps TRBD1 (5 bases). CDR1 LNHDA and CDR2 SQIVND come from the germline V gene (reference sequence). V was trimmed by 3 bases and J by 1 base, leaving 19 bases between them. The CDR3 runs 19 residues. The CDR3 DNA reads as TGTGCCAGTAGTATCGTGGGCGCAGGGCTTGGATCTGGGGCCAACGTCCTGACTTTC. As protein: CASSIVGAGLGSGANVLTF.

In this sample, this clone turned up a few times. The chain is built from TRBV6-4 and TRBJ2-1; TRBD2 agrees at 7 bases. Germline V lookup: CDR1 MRHNA, CDR2 SNTAGT. This CDR3 has 13 residues. Trimming took 5 bases from V and 2 from J; bases not matched to a gene: 0. The CDR3 sequence: CASSLAAYNEQFF. The CDR3 coding sequence is TGTGCCAGCAGTCTAGCGGCCTACAATGAGCAGTTCTTC.